The next 7 T cell receptor beta chains were all read from a single sample in a study of technical replicates of blood from a few donors (dated by TCRdb to about 2017). Libraries were prepared through the immunoSEQ multiplex PCR assay. The table comes from immuneACCESS by way of TCRdb, which keeps in-frame sequences with V and J called. Part of the clones is missing from these tables; in studies checked, under half for an unresolved V gene and the rest for unknown reasons. The sample has tens of thousands of clones on record, 95% to 96% of them singletons. Roughly 0.34% of the sample comes from the top ten. The sample taken for sequencing was T cells isolated from PBMCs. The receptors were sampled from a human donor in good health.

The rearrangement joins TRBV5-1 to TRBJ1-1, with D possibly being TRBD1 (6 bases). CDR3 length: 14 residues. Trimming pared 4 bases from V and 1 base from J, leaving 11 bases between. Germline V gene sequence: CDR1 SGHRS, CDR2 YFSETQ. The CDR3 DNA reads TGCGCCAGCAGCCACCCGGGACAGAACACTGAAGCTTTCTTT. Translated, it gives CASSHPGQNTEAFF.

The chain uses TRBV2 and TRBJ1-2, with D possibly matching TRBD1 (6 bases). Germline V CDR1 and CDR2: SNHLY, FYNNEI. The CDR3 totals 15 residues. Between the trimmed V and J ends, which lost 5 bases and 4 bases, there was a span of 17 bases. The CDR3 bases are TGTGCCAGCAGTAACTCCGGGGGGCACGGCTATGGCTACACCTTC. Its protein product is CASSNSGGHGYGYTF.

The J gene is TRBJ2-3, the V gene TRBV5-4; TRBD2 aligns across 10 bases. The V gene's germline CDR1 is SGHNT and CDR2 YYREEE (reference sequence). The ends lost 4 bases at V and 1 base at J; junction bases unmatched: 6. The CDR3 spans 16 residues. CDR3 nucleotide sequence: TGTGCCAGCAGCCCTACCGGGACTAGCGGCACAGATACGCAGTATTTT. This translates into CASSPTGTSGTDTQYF.

The V and J genes are TRBV10-3 and TRBJ1-5; the D gene is possibly TRBD1 (6 bases). The ends were cut back, 3 bases at V and 0 bases at J, with 12 bases in the middle. The CDR3 sequence is 16 residues long. The germline V gene encodes CDR1 ENHRY and CDR2 SYGVKD. DNA for the CDR3: TGTGCCATCAGTGATCAATGGGACATTAGCAATCAGCCCCAGCATTTT. Protein: CAISDQWDISNQPQHF.

V usage is TRBV5-4 and J usage is TRBJ2-5, with 9 bases matching TRBD1. This CDR3 region has 14 residues. Germline lookup yields CDR1 SGHNT and CDR2 YYREEE (reference sequence). V trimming: 2 bases; J trimming: 3 bases; junction bases outside the gene matches: 2. The CDR3 spells CASSFDRGEETQYF. In DNA, the CDR3 is TGTGCCAGCAGCTTCGACAGGGGGGAAGAGACCCAGTACTTC.

The chain carries TRBV6-5 and TRBJ2-7, with TRBD1 matching over 7 bases. Germline V gives CDR1 MNHEY, CDR2 SVGAGI. The CDR3 runs to 13 residues. The ends lost 7 bases at V and 6 bases at J; junction bases unmatched: 9. Here the CDR3 DNA reads TGTGCCAGCACCAGGACAGGTGGGGGCGAGCAGTACTTC. Protein: CASTRTGGGEQYF.

The rearrangement uses TRBV15 and TRBJ1-5; D is ambiguous. V was trimmed by 0 bases and J by 9 bases, leaving 12 bases between them. There are 14 residues in the CDR3. Germline-derived CDR1 and CDR2 are LNHNV and YYDKDF (reference sequence). Here the CDR3 DNA reads TGTGCCACCAGCAGAGAACCGGGATTAAGGCCCCAGCATTTT. Its protein is CATSREPGLRPQHF.